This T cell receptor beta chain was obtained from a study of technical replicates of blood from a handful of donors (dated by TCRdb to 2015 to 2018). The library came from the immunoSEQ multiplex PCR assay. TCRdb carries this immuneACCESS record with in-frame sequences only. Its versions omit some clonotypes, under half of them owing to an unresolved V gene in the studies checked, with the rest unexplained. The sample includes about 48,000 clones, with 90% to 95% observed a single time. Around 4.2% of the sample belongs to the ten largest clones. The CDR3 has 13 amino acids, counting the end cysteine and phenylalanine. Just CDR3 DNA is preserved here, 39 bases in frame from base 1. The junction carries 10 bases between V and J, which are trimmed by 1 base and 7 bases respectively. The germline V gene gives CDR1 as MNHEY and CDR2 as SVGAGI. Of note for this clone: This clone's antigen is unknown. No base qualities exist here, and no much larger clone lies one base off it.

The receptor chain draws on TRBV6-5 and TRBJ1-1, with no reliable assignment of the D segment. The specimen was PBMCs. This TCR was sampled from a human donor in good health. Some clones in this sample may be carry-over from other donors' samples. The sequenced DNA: TGTGCCAGCAGTTACTATCCGAGTAGTGAAGCTTTCTTT. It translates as CASSYYPSSEAFF.